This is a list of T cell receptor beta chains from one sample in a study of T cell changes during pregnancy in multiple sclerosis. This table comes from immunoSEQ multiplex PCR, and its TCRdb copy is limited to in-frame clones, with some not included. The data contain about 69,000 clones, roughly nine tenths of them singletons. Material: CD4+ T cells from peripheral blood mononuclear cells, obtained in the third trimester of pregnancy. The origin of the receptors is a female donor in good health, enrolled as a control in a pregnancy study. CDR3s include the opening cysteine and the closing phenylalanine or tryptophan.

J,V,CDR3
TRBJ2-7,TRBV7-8,CASSPDRGEQYF
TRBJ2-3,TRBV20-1,CSASPAGTQYF
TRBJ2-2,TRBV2,CASSVLAGGSGELFF
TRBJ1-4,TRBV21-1,CASSKVRRITDGDNEKLFF
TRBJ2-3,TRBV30,CAWSVLAGGLDTQYF
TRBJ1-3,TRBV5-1,CASSFGTGSSGNTIYF
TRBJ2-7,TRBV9,CASSVVPFSSGSSYEQYF
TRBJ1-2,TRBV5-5,CASSSPRAGTNYGYTF
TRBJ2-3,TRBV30,CASGGAGGGGDTQYF
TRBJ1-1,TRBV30,CAWNVGQNGAFF
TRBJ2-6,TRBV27,CASRDRGNSGANVLTF
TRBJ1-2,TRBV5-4,CASSPGVLANYGYTF
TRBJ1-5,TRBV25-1,CASIQGGNQPQHF
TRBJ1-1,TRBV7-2,CASSQGVSGTGDTEAFF
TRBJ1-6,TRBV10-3,CAIRSIQGTGGAGNSPLHF
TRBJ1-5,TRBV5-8,CASSTRTGLVQPQHF
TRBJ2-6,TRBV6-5,CASSYSRGSGANVLTF
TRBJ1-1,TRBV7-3,CASSLLEVGTGVGEAFF
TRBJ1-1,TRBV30,CAWSIRNRAEAFF
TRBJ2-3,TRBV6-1,CASIERLAGGQYF
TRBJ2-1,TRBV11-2,CASSLIRGTYNEQFF
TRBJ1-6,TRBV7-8,CASSLKQGALTDSPLHF